The 25 T cell receptor beta chains given below trace back to one sample, sequenced in a study of chemoradiotherapy in HPV16-positive cancers. The data were produced by immunoSEQ multiplex PCR, yet TCRdb's version contains in-frame clones alone and is incomplete. The sample contains 10,000 to 15,000 clones, 75% of which appear only once. The material was obtained from a patient who underwent chemoradiotherapy. These receptors all come from a human donor with HPV-associated anogenital cancer.

This chain uses TRBV30 with TRBJ2-7; D is perhaps TRBD1 (6 bases). Looked up from germline, CDR1 is GTSNPN and CDR2 is SVGIG (reference sequence). CDR3 length: 15 residues. V lost 3 bases and J lost 2, with 17 bases in between. The CDR3 DNA is TGTGCCTGGAGCCGAACCGGGGCAGGGGCCTACGAGCAGTACTTC. Protein sequence: CAWSRTGAGAYEQYF.

This clone has just a few counts. The CDR3 DNA is TGCAGCGTTGATCTAGCGGGAGGTCAGGAGACCCAGTACTTC. Protein product: CSVDLAGGQETQYF. The chain links TRBV29-1 to TRBJ2-5, with TRBD2 identical over 11 bases. The germline V gene has CDR1 SQVTM and CDR2 ANQGSEA. Trimming at V came to 3 bases and at J to 5 bases, leaving 5 bases not matched to a gene. The CDR3 is made up of 14 amino acids.

This sequence joins TRBV7-2 and TRBJ1-1; a weak D match, TRBD1 (6 bases). CDR3 length: 17 residues. Trimming cost V 3 bases and J 6 bases, with 23 bases left between them. Germline V gene lookup returns CDR1 SGHTA and CDR2 FQGNSA. CDR3 bases: TGTGCCAGCAGCTTGGAACAGGGAACTCTAGGTTGGGCTGAAGCTTTCTTT. Its translation: CASSLEQGTLGWAEAFF.

The V call is TRBV7-9, the J call TRBJ1-2, with D perhaps TRBD1 (5 bases). V lost 5 bases and J 8 bases, leaving 18 bases between the germline ends. Germline V gene sequence: CDR1 SEHNR, CDR2 FQNEAQ (reference sequence). CDR3 size: 14 residues. CDR3 DNA: TGTGCCAGCAGCACCCCCGGGGGATTTTGGGGCTACACCTTC. Protein: CASSTPGGFWGYTF.

The chain joins TRBV13 to TRBJ2-1, with D unclear. There are 14 residues in the CDR3. Trimming took 8 bases from V and 4 from J, leaving 15 bases between them. Germline lookup yields CDR1 PRHDT and CDR2 FYEKMQ (reference sequence). For the CDR3, the DNA is TGTGCCAGCGCCACCAGGTCGGAATACAATGAGCAGTTCTTC. Translated: CASATRSEYNEQFF.

This clone has only one observation. The gene calls are TRBV5-1 and TRBJ2-7, with 8 bases matching TRBD2. The CDR3 totals 14 residues. From germline, CDR1 is SGHRS and CDR2 YFSETQ. The V segment lost 4 bases and the J segment 6 bases; nucleotides outside the gene matches: 9. The CDR3 reads CASSPPGLVSEQYF. The CDR3 bases are TGCGCCAGCAGCCCCCCGGGACTAGTCTCCGAGCAGTACTTC.

The V call is TRBV19, the J call TRBJ2-2; D possibly corresponds to TRBD2 (5 bases). Between the trimmed V and J ends, which lost 4 bases and 2 bases, there was a span of 20 bases. Per germline, CDR1 LNHDA and CDR2 SQIVND (reference sequence). CDR3 length: 18 amino acids. The CDR3 region is CASSTHQWGDYNTGELFF. For the CDR3, the DNA is TGTGCCAGTAGTACCCACCAATGGGGAGACTATAACACCGGGGAGCTGTTTTTT.

The J gene is TRBJ1-1, the V gene TRBV28, with D uncertain. With 8 bases removed from V and 6 bases from J, the gap between germline ends came to 13 bases. Germline loops: CDR1 MDHEN, CDR2 SYDVKM. This CDR3 has 12 residues. The CDR3 protein is CASLGISPEAFF. CDR3 nucleotide sequence: TGTGCCAGCTTAGGGATCTCGCCTGAAGCTTTCTTT.

This sequence joins TRBV28 and TRBJ1-4; D might be TRBD1 (5 bases). Germline V lookup: CDR1 MDHEN, CDR2 SYDVKM. The CDR3 is made up of 13 amino acids. V lost 8 bases and J lost 8, with 15 bases in between. The DNA for the CDR3 is TGTGCCAGCCTAGACAGTCCCTCAGAAAAACTGTTTTTT. Translating gives CASLDSPSEKLFF. The complete variable domain, with remaining parts taken from reference TRBV28 and TRBJ1-4, reads DVKVTQSSRYLVKRTGEKVFLECVQDMDHENMFWYRQDPGLGLRLIYFSYDVKMKEKGDIPEGYSVSREKKERFSLILESASTNQTSMYLCASLDSPSEKLFFGSGTQLSVL.

The genes are TRBV5-6 and TRBJ2-1; D is possibly TRBD2 (6 bases). This CDR3 comprises 16 residues. Germline V gives CDR1 SGHDT, CDR2 YYEEEE. Trimming pared 4 bases from V and 5 bases from J, leaving 19 bases between. This CDR3 reads CASSPDLSGRNNEQFF. CDR3 nucleotides: TGTGCCAGCAGCCCGGACTTAAGCGGGCGAAACAATGAGCAGTTCTTC.

This chain links TRBV7-2 with TRBJ1-5; D is possibly TRBD1 (5 bases). Germline CDR1 reads SGHTA; CDR2 reads FQGNSA. This CDR3 is 14 amino acids long. V was pared by 1 base and J by 7 bases, with 11 bases between. The CDR3 nucleotides are TGTGCCAGCAGCTTAGAGTCTCAGGGCCAGCCCCAGCATTTT. It encodes CASSLESQGQPQHF.

In this sample, this clone turned up a few times. V and J are TRBV2 and TRBJ2-7; unclear D gene. V lost 6 bases to trimming and J lost 0 bases, with 12 bases between them. CDR1 and CDR2 from the germline V gene are SNHLY and FYNNEI. The length of the CDR3 is 14 residues. The CDR3 region is CASSPRGSSYEQYF. In nucleotides, the CDR3 is TGTGCCAGCAGCCCCCGAGGTAGCTCCTACGAGCAGTACTTC.

The V and J genes are TRBV5-1 and TRBJ2-7, with 8 bases that match TRBD2. CDR3 length equals 17 residues. J gave up 1 base and V 1 base, and 10 bases lay outside the gene matches. In germline, CDR1 is SGHRS, CDR2 YFSETQ. CDR3 DNA sequence: TGCGCCAGCAGCTTGATGGCTAGCGGGCAGACGTCCTACGAGCAGTACTTC. This translates into CASSLMASGQTSYEQYF.

The chain uses TRBV7-2 and TRBJ2-3; tentatively, D is TRBD2 (6 bases). The CDR3 loop spans 16 amino acids. Germline-derived CDR1 and CDR2 are SGHTA and FQGNSA. V lost 2 bases and J lost 1, with 13 bases in between. CDR3 residues: CASSLTRDVGTDTQYF. The CDR3 DNA reads as TGTGCCAGCAGCTTAACGCGGGACGTGGGCACAGATACGCAGTATTTT.

A few counts support this clone. The genes are TRBV7-3 and TRBJ1-1; TRBD1 matches 9 bases. The CDR3 has 15 residues. The V gene end was trimmed by 9 bases and the J gene end by 4 bases; junction bases not matched to a gene: 12. Germline CDR1 reads SGHTA; CDR2 reads FQGTGA. The CDR3 region is CARPSAGQGSTEAFF. Here the CDR3 DNA reads TGTGCCAGGCCGTCAGCGGGACAGGGATCCACTGAAGCTTTCTTT.

This clone was seen a handful of times. V is TRBV29-1 and J is TRBJ2-5; tentatively, D is TRBD1 (6 bases). The CDR3 spans 13 residues. The V gene's germline CDR1 is SQVTM and CDR2 ANQGSEA. Trimming took 7 bases from V and 0 from J, leaving 12 bases between them. The CDR3 protein is CSATRGYQETQYF. As DNA, the CDR3 is TGCAGCGCCACGAGGGGGTACCAAGAGACCCAGTACTTC.

This chain connects TRBV10-2 to TRBJ2-3; D is unclear. Trimming shortened V by 3 bases and J by 3 bases, and 1 base separated the two germline ends. The CDR3 extends over 11 amino acids. CDR1 is WSHSY and CDR2 is SAAADI in the germline V gene. CDR3 nucleotide sequence: TGCGCCAGCAGTGAAACAGATACGCAGTATTTT. It yields the protein CASSETDTQYF.

The chain recombines TRBV4-2 with TRBJ2-1; the D call may be TRBD1 or TRBD2 (5 bases each). Germline assignment: CDR1 LGHNA and CDR2 YNFKEQ. This CDR3 spans 15 amino acids. The V gene lost 0 bases and the J gene lost 4 bases, with 10 bases spanning the gap. The CDR3 bases are TGTGCCAGCAGCCAAGATGGGGGAATTTACAATGAGCAGTTCTTC. It yields the protein CASSQDGGIYNEQFF.

The chain joins TRBV5-1 to TRBJ2-2; 9 positions agree with TRBD1. CDR1 SGHRS and CDR2 YFSETQ come from the germline V gene. The trim removed 3 bases at V and 2 bases at J, leaving 5 bases unmatched. The CDR3 contains 16 residues. CDR3 region: CASSSGTGINTGELFF. The CDR3 bases are TGCGCCAGCAGCTCAGGGACAGGGATCAACACCGGGGAGCTGTTTTTT.

This clone was detected a few times. This chain links TRBV7-8 with TRBJ2-7; possible D gene TRBD2, 6 bases. Trimming took off 1 base at V and 9 bases at J, with 10 bases between the two ends. Germline V CDR1 and CDR2: SGHVS, FQNEAQ. The CDR3 consists of 12 residues. Here the CDR3 DNA reads TGTGCCAGCAGCTTAGTGGGAGCGGGGCAGTACTTC. Translating it yields CASSLVGAGQYF.

The chain has TRBV19 and TRBJ2-7; D perhaps matches TRBD2 (6 bases). The germline V and J ends were trimmed by 3 bases and 2 bases, with 14 bases remaining between them. In germline, CDR1 is LNHDA, CDR2 SQIVND (reference sequence). This CDR3 is built from 15 residues. This CDR3 is CASSIGGGLPYEQYF. The DNA for the CDR3 is TGTGCCAGTAGTATCGGAGGAGGGTTGCCCTACGAGCAGTACTTC.

In its sample, this clone was seen once. The chain combines TRBV28 with TRBJ2-5; 10 bases match TRBD2. J gave up 5 bases and V 3 bases, and 9 bases lay outside the gene matches. The germline gives CDR1 MDHEN, CDR2 SYDVKM. This CDR3 spans 16 amino acids. The CDR3 nucleotides are TGTGCCAGCAGTTTGTCTAGCGGGAGAAGACAGGAGACCCAGTACTTC. Its protein is CASSLSSGRRQETQYF.

The gene calls are TRBV7-8 and TRBJ1-1, with D maybe TRBD1 (6 bases). Trimming removed 5 bases at V and 0 bases at J, with 10 bases between. Germline values: CDR1 SGHVS, CDR2 FQNEAQ. The CDR3 consists of 14 residues. In DNA form, the CDR3 reads TGTGCCAGCAGCAGAACAGGGATGAACACTGAAGCTTTCTTT. Protein: CASSRTGMNTEAFF.

This chain links TRBV11-2 with TRBJ2-7; TRBD2 matches at 7 bases. Unmatched junction bases numbered 3, after V lost 5 bases and J lost 2 bases. Germline CDR1 SGHAT, CDR2 FQNNGV. The CDR3 extends over 13 amino acids. The DNA of the CDR3 is TGTGCCAGCAGCCCCGCGGGGGCCTACGAGCAGTACTTC. This translates into CASSPAGAYEQYF.

The chain recombines TRBV5-1 with TRBJ2-3; D not resolved. CDR3 size: 14 residues. Germline loops: CDR1 SGHRS, CDR2 YFSETQ. V lost 0 bases, J lost 5 bases, and 10 bases lay in between. The CDR3 DNA sequence: TGCGCCAGCAGCTTGGCCACGGTCGGAGATACGCAGTATTTT. This gives the protein CASSLATVGDTQYF.